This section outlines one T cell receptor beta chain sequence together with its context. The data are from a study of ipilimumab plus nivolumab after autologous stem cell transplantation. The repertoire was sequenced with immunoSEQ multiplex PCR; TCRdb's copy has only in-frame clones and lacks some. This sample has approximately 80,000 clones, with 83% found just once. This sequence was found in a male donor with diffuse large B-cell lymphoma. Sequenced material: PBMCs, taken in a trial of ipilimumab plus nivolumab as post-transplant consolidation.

The CDR3 protein is CASNPTGGLYEQYF. Here the CDR3 DNA reads TGTGCCAGCAATCCCACAGGGGGCCTATACGAGCAGTACTTC. The chain is built from TRBV2 and TRBJ2-7, with TRBD1 matching over 9 bases. After removal of 7 bases from V and 4 bases from J, the junction contained 8 bases not matched to a gene. Looked up from germline, CDR1 is SNHLY and CDR2 is FYNNEI. CDR3 size: 14 residues.